This record concerns one T cell receptor (beta chain) sequence. No antigen is known for it. This entry belongs to a study of shared clonotypes between healthy human individuals. Study as a whole: A couple of female and three male donors aged 18 to 49 were enrolled. Three CD4 naive, three CD4 memory, two CD8 naive and one CD8 memory plate were used per donor.

Findings and limits, study-wide: When compared with the clonotypes that were shared by all four sorted-subset donors, the non-shared clonotypes turned out to have lower generation probabilities. Only blood samples were collected, and tissue repertoires likely differ.

The protocol was immunoSEQ multiplex PCR, while the TCRdb copy is restricted to in-frame clones and leaves out a portion. The sample has around 320,000 clones, roughly 91% seen once. Germline lookup yields CDR1 LGHNA and CDR2 YSLEER. V gave up 11 bases and J gave up 4 bases, with 12 bases separating them. This CDR3 is 11 amino acids long. This chain joins TRBV4-3 and TRBJ2-7; D is undetermined. Sequencing used memory CD8+ T cells sorted from blood. Subset reported: CD45RO+ cells pooled with CCR7-negative TemRA cells. The TCR comes from a man between 18 and 35 years old in good health. CDR3 protein: CAVNSNYEQYF. For the CDR3, the DNA is TGCGCCGTGAATTCTAATTACGAGCAGTACTTC.